Listed below are T cell receptor beta chains from one sample, sequenced in a study of TIL therapy for anti-PD-1-resistant metastatic lung cancer. Clones were sequenced by immunoSEQ multiplex PCR, and TCRdb holds only the in-frame ones, with some missing. Of 55,000 to 70,000 clones listed, around 90% are singletons. Sequencing was performed on blood, taken at baseline. These receptors were taken from a person aged 25 to 80 with non-small cell lung cancer. Both conserved end residues are part of each CDR3. A D gene is named only where the DNA matches it firmly. Size is stated for part of the rows, as once, few or many counts, or as a class when the clone is expanded.

j_gene	v_gene	abundance	d_gene	CDR3nt	CDR3aa
TRBJ1-3	TRBV6-4	.	.	TGTGCCAGCAGTGACTTAGGCTTCTCTGGAAACACCATATATTTT	CASSDLGFSGNTIYF
TRBJ1-5	TRBV28	.	TRBD1	TGTGCCAGCGAGGGGGCGCTGGGTCAGCCCCAGCATTTT	CASEGALGQPQHF
TRBJ1-4	TRBV28	few	TRBD1	TGTGCCAGCAGTCGAGGACAGGGTGGAAAACTGTTTTTT	CASSRGQGGKLFF
TRBJ2-7	TRBV15	.	TRBD2	TGTGCCACCAGGACGGGACTAGCGGGAGAAGGAGTGCAGTACTTC	CATRTGLAGEGVQYF
TRBJ2-7	TRBV12-3/TRBV12-4	few	.	TGTGCCAGCAGTCGCCTCTTCTACGAGCAGTACTTC	CASSRLFYEQYF
TRBJ1-6	TRBV6-1	.	TRBD1	TGTGCCAGCAGTGAAGACAGGGGGCCGGCACCCCTCCACTTT	CASSEDRGPAPLHF
TRBJ2-1	TRBV10-3	.	.	TGTGCCATCAGTGAGTCTCCTGGACGGAAGTACAATGAGCAGTTCTTC	CAISESPGRKYNEQFF
TRBJ2-2	TRBV5-1	.	.	TGCGCCAGCAGCTTGGACCGACCGAACACCGGGGAGCTGTTTTTT	CASSLDRPNTGELFF
TRBJ2-7	TRBV7-3	.	.	TGTGCCAGCAGCTCCTACCCCTCCTACGAGCAGTACTTC	CASSSYPSYEQYF
TRBJ2-3	TRBV19	.	TRBD2	TGTGCCAGTAGTATATGGGGGGGTTCAGATACGCAGTATTTT	CASSIWGGSDTQYF
TRBJ2-7	TRBV10-3	few	TRBD2	TGTGCCATCAGTGAGTCGGCTGGGGGGGACGAGCAGTACTTC	CAISESAGGDEQYF
TRBJ2-3	TRBV6-4	.	.	TGTGCCAGCAGTGAGACGTTGTGGGATACGCAGTATTTT	CASSETLWDTQYF
TRBJ1-1	TRBV7-3	.	.	TGTGCCAGCAGCTGGGGGCAGAGGGGGACTGAAGCTTTCTTT	CASSWGQRGTEAFF
TRBJ2-3	TRBV5-1	.	TRBD2	TGCGCCAGCGTACTAGCGGATTTCACAGATACGCAGTATTTT	CASVLADFTDTQYF
TRBJ1-1	TRBV5-5	.	TRBD1	TGTGCCAGCAGCCTTCGACAGGGGGCGGGCACTGAAGCTTTCTTT	CASSLRQGAGTEAFF
TRBJ1-3	TRBV3-1/TRBV3-2	.	.	TGTGCCAGCAGCCAAGAAAGGCGGACTGGAAACACCATATATTTT	CASSQERRTGNTIYF
TRBJ2-7	TRBV19	.	TRBD1	TGTGCCAGTAGTCTGCTCTCCGGGACAGGGGCTTACGAGCAGTACTTC	CASSLLSGTGAYEQYF
TRBJ1-2	TRBV2	.	.	TGTGCCAGCAGTGCAGAGGGAGAGGGCTACACCTTC	CASSAEGEGYTF
TRBJ1-1	TRBV30	.	TRBD1	TGTGCCCGGACAGGGGTTAGGAACACTGAAGCTTTCTTT	CARTGVRNTEAFF
TRBJ1-2	TRBV19	.	.	TGTGCCAGTAGTTCCACCCCCGGGCGAGTACCCCTGTATGGCTACACCTTC	CASSSTPGRVPLYGYTF
TRBJ1-6	TRBV5-6	.	.	TGTGCCAGCAGCTTGATTTCCGGGACCAATTCACCCCTCCACTTT	CASSLISGTNSPLHF
TRBJ2-3	TRBV7-9	.	.	TGTGCCAGCAGCTTTCCAGGGACCGGCACAGATACGCAGTATTTT	CASSFPGTGTDTQYF